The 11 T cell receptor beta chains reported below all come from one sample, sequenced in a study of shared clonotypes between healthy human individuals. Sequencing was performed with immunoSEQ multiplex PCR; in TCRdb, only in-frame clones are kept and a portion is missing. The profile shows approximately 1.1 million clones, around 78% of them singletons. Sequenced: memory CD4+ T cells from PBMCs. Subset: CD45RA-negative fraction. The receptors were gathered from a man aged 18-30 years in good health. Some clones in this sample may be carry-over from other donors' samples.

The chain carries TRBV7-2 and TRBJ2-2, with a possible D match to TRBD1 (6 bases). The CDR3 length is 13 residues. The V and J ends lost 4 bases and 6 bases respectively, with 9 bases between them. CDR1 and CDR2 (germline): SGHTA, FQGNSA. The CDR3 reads CASSSQGSGELFF. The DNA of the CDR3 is TGTGCCAGCAGCTCACAGGGATCCGGGGAGCTGTTTTTT.

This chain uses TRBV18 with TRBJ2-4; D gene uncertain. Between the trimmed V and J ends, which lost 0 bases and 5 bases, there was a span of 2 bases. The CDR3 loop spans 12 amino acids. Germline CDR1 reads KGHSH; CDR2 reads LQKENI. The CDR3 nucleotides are TGTGCCAGCTCACCACCAGAAAACATTCAGTACTTC. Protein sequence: CASSPPENIQYF.

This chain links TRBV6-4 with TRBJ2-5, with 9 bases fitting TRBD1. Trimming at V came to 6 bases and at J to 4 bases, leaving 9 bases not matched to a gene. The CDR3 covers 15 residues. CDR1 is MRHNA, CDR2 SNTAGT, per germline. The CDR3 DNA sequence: TGTGCCAGCAGCCCGACAGGGGGAAAAGGAGAGACCCAGTACTTC. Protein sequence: CASSPTGGKGETQYF.

The CDR3 coding sequence is TGTGCCAGCAGCAGATTACCCGGGACCCCTGGGGCCAACGTCCTGACTTTC. It translates to CASSRLPGTPGANVLTF. The V and J genes are TRBV28 and TRBJ2-6, with D perhaps being TRBD1 or TRBD2 (5 bases each). CDR1 is MDHEN, CDR2 SYDVKM, per germline. The CDR3 contains 17 residues. With 6 bases removed from V and 2 bases from J, the gap between germline ends came to 17 bases.

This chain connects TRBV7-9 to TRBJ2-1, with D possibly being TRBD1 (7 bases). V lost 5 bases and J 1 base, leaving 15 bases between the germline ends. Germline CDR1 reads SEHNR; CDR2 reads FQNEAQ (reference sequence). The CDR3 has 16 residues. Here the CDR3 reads CASSTPGGGSYNEQFF. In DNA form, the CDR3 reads TGTGCCAGCAGCACACCAGGGGGAGGATCCTACAATGAGCAGTTCTTC. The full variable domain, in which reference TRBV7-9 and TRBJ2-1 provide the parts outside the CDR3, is DTGVSQNPRHKITKRGQNVTFRCDPISEHNRLYWYRQTLGQGPEFLTYFQNEAQLEKSRLLSDRFSAERPKGSFSTLEIQRTEQGDSAMYLCASSTPGGGSYNEQFFGPGTRLTVL.

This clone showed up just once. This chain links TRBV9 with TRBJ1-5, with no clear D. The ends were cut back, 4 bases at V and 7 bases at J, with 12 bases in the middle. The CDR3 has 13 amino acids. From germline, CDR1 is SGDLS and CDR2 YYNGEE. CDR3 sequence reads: CASSRATGQPQHF. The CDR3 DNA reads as TGTGCCAGCAGCCGCGCCACTGGGCAGCCCCAGCATTTT. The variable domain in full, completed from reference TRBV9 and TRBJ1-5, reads DSGVTQTPKHLITATGQRVTLRCSPRSGDLSVYWYQQSLDQGLQFLIQYYNGEERAKGNILERFSAQQFPDLHSELNLSSLELGDSALYFCASSRATGQPQHFGDGTRLSIL.

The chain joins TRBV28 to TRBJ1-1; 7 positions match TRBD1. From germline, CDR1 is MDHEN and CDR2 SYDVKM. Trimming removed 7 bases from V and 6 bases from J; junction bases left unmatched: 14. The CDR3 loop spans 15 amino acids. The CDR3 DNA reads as TGTGCCAGCATTCCAGGCAGGGGGGTAAGGGCTGAAGCTTTCTTT. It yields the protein CASIPGRGVRAEAFF.

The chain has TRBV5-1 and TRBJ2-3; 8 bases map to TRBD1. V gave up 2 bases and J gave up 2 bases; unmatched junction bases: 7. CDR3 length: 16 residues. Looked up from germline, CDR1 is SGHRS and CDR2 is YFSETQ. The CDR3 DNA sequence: TGCGCCAGCAGCTTACAACCGACAGGGGCCACAGATACGCAGTATTTT. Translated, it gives CASSLQPTGATDTQYF.

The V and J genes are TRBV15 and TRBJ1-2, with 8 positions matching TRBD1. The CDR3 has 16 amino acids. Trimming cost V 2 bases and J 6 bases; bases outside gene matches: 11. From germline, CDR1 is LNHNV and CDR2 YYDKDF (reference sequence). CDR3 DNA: TGTGCCACCAGCAGACGCCTCGGACAGGGCGTCGATGGCTACACCTTC. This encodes CATSRRLGQGVDGYTF.

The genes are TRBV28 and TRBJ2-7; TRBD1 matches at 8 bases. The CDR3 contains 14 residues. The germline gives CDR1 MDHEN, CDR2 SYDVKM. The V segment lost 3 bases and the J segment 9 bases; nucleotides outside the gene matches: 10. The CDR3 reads CASSFVQGVLWQYF. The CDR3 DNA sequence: TGTGCCAGCAGTTTCGTACAGGGGGTATTGTGGCAGTACTTC.

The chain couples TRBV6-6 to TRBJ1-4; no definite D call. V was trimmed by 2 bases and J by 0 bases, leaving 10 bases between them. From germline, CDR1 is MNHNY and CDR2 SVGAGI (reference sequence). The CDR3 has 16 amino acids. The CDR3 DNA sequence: TGTGCCAGCAGTTACCCCCCCCGAACAACTAATGAAAAACTGTTTTTT. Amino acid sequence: CASSYPPRTTNEKLFF.